These 18 T cell receptor beta chains were all obtained from the same sample, sequenced in a study of T cell responses to AZD1222 COVID-19 vaccine. Here immunoSEQ multiplex PCR was the method, and the copy in TCRdb shows in-frame clones only, minus some. The sample records about 210,000 clones, approximately 92% being singletons. Sequences were derived from peripheral blood, sampled on day 0 of AZD1222 vaccination. The receptors here all came from an adult in good health.

The V call is TRBV20-1, the J call TRBJ2-1, with D uncertain. Trimming removed 5 bases at V and 9 bases at J, with 8 bases between. CDR3 length: 10 amino acids. Per germline, CDR1 DFQATT and CDR2 SNEGSKA (reference sequence). As DNA, the CDR3 is TGCAGTGCTGGATCCCTTGAGCAGTTCTTC. Translation: CSAGSLEQFF.

The chain is built from TRBV28 and TRBJ1-2; no clear D. Germline assignment: CDR1 MDHEN and CDR2 SYDVKM. V was cut by 5 bases and J by 4 bases, with 11 bases left in between. This CDR3 region has 13 residues. The CDR3 loop reads CASSLAPVYGYTF. CDR3 DNA sequence: TGTGCCAGCAGTCTCGCGCCTGTCTATGGCTACACCTTC.

This clone appeared a single time. This rearrangement joins TRBV27 to TRBJ2-2; TRBD1 is a possible D gene (6 bases). V gave up 3 bases and J gave up 7 bases, with 9 bases separating them. The CDR3 totals 13 residues. CDR1 and CDR2 from the germline V gene are MNHEY and SMNVEV (reference sequence). DNA of the CDR3: TGTGCCAGCAGTTTGTCGACAGGCGGGGAGCTGTTTTTT. Encoded protein: CASSLSTGGELFF.

This chain connects TRBV18 to TRBJ2-1; 8 positions match TRBD2. J was trimmed by 6 bases and V by 3 bases; bases with no gene match: 13. The CDR3 consists of 17 residues. Germline CDR1 is KGHSH and CDR2 is LQKENI. The CDR3 region has the DNA TGTGCCAGCTCACCGCGCCTTCTTGCGGGGGGCGGCAATGAGCAGTTCTTC. Its protein is CASSPRLLAGGGNEQFF. Based on the CDR3 plus reference TRBV18 and TRBJ2-1, the full variable domain is NAGVMQNPRHLVRRRGQEARLRCSPMKGHSHVYWYRQLPEEGLKFMVYLQKENIIDESGMPKERFSAEFPKEGPSILRIQQVVRGDSAAYFCASSPRLLAGGGNEQFFGPGTRLTVL.

The rearrangement uses TRBV6-4 and TRBJ1-2; the match to TRBD1 covers 10 bases. The V and J ends lost 3 bases and 7 bases, in that order; junction bases with no gene match: 2. Germline CDR1 reads MRHNA; CDR2 reads SNTAGT. This CDR3 comprises 13 residues. Here the CDR3 DNA reads TGTGCCAGCAGTGATGACAGGGGGCTTGGCTACACCTTC. Translation gives CASSDDRGLGYTF.

This clone occurred once. The genes are TRBV2 and TRBJ2-7; D gene uncertain. The germline V gene has CDR1 SNHLY and CDR2 FYNNEI. CDR3 length: 12 amino acids. V gave up 4 bases and J gave up 5 bases, with 9 bases separating them. The DNA of the CDR3 is TGTGCCAGCAGTGGGGATGCCCACGAGCAGTACTTC. Its protein product is CASSGDAHEQYF. The full variable domain, its missing parts supplied by reference TRBV2 and TRBJ2-7, is EPEVTQTPSHQVTQMGQEVILRCVPISNHLYFYWYRQILGQKVEFLVSFYNNEISEKSEIFDDQFSVERPDGSNFTLKIRSTKLEDSAMYFCASSGDAHEQYFGPGTRLTVT.

The J gene is TRBJ2-3, the V gene TRBV7-9, with D possibly TRBD2 on 5 matching bases. CDR1 is SEHNR, CDR2 FQNEAQ, per germline (reference sequence). The CDR3 is made up of 15 amino acids. V was clipped by 0 bases and J by 2 bases, with 9 bases between them. The CDR3 DNA follows: TGTGCCAGCAGCTTAGCGGCGGGCCTCACAGATACGCAGTATTTT. Its protein product is CASSLAAGLTDTQYF.

The chain is built from TRBV9 and TRBJ1-1; D unresolved. CDR1 and CDR2 from the germline V gene are SGDLS and YYNGEE. V was pared by 0 bases and J by 0 bases, with 9 bases between. The CDR3 has 15 amino acids. The DNA for the CDR3 is TGTGCCAGCAGCGTAGGCCTCGGGCTGAACACTGAAGCTTTCTTT. Translated: CASSVGLGLNTEAFF.

CDR3 nucleotide sequence: TGTGCCAGTAGTACCCGGACAGGGGATGGCTACACCTTC. Encoded protein: CASSTRTGDGYTF. This chain uses TRBV19 with TRBJ1-2, with TRBD1 matching over 9 bases. The length of the CDR3 is 13 residues. V lost 4 bases to trimming and J lost 6 bases; unmatched junction nucleotides: 3. Looked up from germline, CDR1 is LNHDA and CDR2 is SQIVND (reference sequence).

J is TRBJ2-3 and V is TRBV7-2; 7 positions match TRBD1. The V gene end was trimmed by 5 bases and the J gene end by 2 bases; junction bases not matched to a gene: 7. CDR3 length: 15 amino acids. CDR1 and CDR2 from the germline V gene are SGHTA and FQGNSA. CDR3 in DNA: TGTGCCAGCAGCGCGACCGGGACAGCCACAGATACGCAGTATTTT. This translates into CASSATGTATDTQYF.

CDR3 amino acids: CASSQGDSNNQPQHF. CDR3 DNA sequence: TGCGCCAGCAGCCAAGGGGACAGCAACAATCAGCCCCAGCATTTT. The V gene is TRBV4-1, the J gene TRBJ1-5, with 7 positions matching TRBD1. The CDR3 extends over 15 amino acids. With V trimmed by 1 base and J by 3 bases, 3 bases remained unmatched. CDR1 and CDR2 (germline): MGHRA, YSYEKL.

V usage is TRBV2 and J usage is TRBJ1-1; TRBD1 matches at 8 bases. This CDR3 is 13 amino acids long. CDR1 SNHLY and CDR2 FYNNEI come from the germline V gene. The V segment lost 4 bases and the J segment 4 bases; nucleotides outside the gene matches: 2. DNA of the CDR3: TGTGCCAGCAGTGTAACAGGGGGCACTGAAGCTTTCTTT. Translation: CASSVTGGTEAFF.

This clone was seen a single time. The gene calls are TRBV5-4 and TRBJ2-2; tentatively, D is TRBD1 or TRBD2 (5 bases each). This CDR3 has 14 residues. The V and J ends lost 4 bases and 4 bases respectively, with 11 bases between them. Germline CDR1 SGHNT, CDR2 YYREEE (reference sequence). CDR3 sequence: CASSLSRGTGELFF. The CDR3, as DNA: TGTGCCAGCAGCCTGTCGAGGGGCACCGGGGAGCTGTTTTTT. Using reference TRBV5-4 and TRBJ2-2 for the parts outside the CDR3, the full variable domain is ETGVTQSPTHLIKTRGQQVTLRCSSQSGHNTVSWYQQALGQGPQFIFQYYREEENGRGNFPPRFSGLQFPNYSSELNVNALELDDSALYLCASSLSRGTGELFFGEGSRLTVL.

This clone has a single count. V usage is TRBV18 and J usage is TRBJ1-3; D is unclear. This CDR3 comprises 15 residues. V was clipped by 3 bases and J by 0 bases, with 9 bases between them. The germline CDR1 and CDR2 sequences are KGHSH and LQKENI. CDR3 loop: CASSPGRSSGNTIYF. CDR3 DNA: TGTGCCAGCTCACCCGGCAGAAGCTCTGGAAACACCATATATTTT.

The rearrangement uses TRBV5-1 and TRBJ2-2, with a weak D call TRBD2 (5 bases). The V gene lost 4 bases and the J gene lost 3 bases, with 10 bases spanning the gap. The CDR3 runs to 14 residues. Germline V gene sequence: CDR1 SGHRS, CDR2 YFSETQ. CDR3 in amino acids: CASSREGHTGELFF. CDR3 DNA: TGCGCCAGCAGCCGAGAGGGTCACACCGGGGAGCTGTTTTTT.

CDR3 nucleotide sequence: TGTGCCAGCAGCCCCTGGACACCCTCTGGAAACACCATATATTTT. Translating it yields CASSPWTPSGNTIYF. The genes are TRBV7-9 and TRBJ1-3; TRBD1 is a possible D gene (5 bases). The germline CDR1 and CDR2 sequences are SEHNR and FQNEAQ (reference sequence). Trimming took 5 bases from V and 0 from J, leaving 11 bases between them. The CDR3 is 15 residues long.

The chain recombines TRBV28 with TRBJ1-1; D is unresolved. Germline lookup yields CDR1 MDHEN and CDR2 SYDVKM. The CDR3 spans 15 residues. Trimming pared 5 bases from V and 1 base from J, leaving 14 bases between. The CDR3 nucleotides read TGTGCCAGCAGTCCCGGACCTCTAGAGAACACTGAAGCTTTCTTT. Its protein is CASSPGPLENTEAFF.

The chain is built from TRBV5-1 and TRBJ1-5; 7 positions agree with TRBD1. CDR3 length: 14 amino acids. Germline lookup yields CDR1 SGHRS and CDR2 YFSETQ. Unmatched junction bases numbered 4, after V lost 0 bases and J lost 7 bases. CDR3 amino acids: CASSLGDSEQPQHF. DNA for the CDR3: TGCGCCAGCAGCTTGGGGGACAGTGAACAGCCCCAGCATTTT. Drawing the rest from reference TRBV5-1 and TRBJ1-5, the complete variable domain is KAGVTQTPRYLIKTRGQQVTLSCSPISGHRSVSWYQQTPGQGLQFLFEYFSETQRNKGNFPGRFSGRQFSNSRSEMNVSTLELGDSALYLCASSLGDSEQPQHFGDGTRLSIL.